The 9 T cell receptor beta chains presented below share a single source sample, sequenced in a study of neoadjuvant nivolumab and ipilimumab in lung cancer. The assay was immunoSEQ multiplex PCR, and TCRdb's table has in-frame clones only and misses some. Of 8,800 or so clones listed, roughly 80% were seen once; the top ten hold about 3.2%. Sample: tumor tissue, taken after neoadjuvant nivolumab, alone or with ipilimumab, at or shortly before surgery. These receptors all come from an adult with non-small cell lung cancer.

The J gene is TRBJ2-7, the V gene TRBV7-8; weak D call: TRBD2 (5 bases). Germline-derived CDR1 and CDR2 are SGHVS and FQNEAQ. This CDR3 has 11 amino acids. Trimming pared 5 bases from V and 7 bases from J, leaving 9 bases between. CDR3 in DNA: TGTGCCAGCAGCGCCGGAGGAGAGCAGTACTTC. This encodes CASSAGGEQYF. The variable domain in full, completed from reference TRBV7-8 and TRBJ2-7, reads GAGVSQSPRYKVAKRGQDVALRCDPISGHVSLFWYQQALGQGPEFLTYFQNEAQLDKSGLPSDRFFAERPEGSVSTLKIQRTQQEDSAVYLCASSAGGEQYFGPGTRLTVT.

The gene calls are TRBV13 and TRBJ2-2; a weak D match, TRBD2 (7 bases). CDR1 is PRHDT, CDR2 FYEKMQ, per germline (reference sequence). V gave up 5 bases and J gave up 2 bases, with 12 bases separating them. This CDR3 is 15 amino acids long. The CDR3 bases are TGTGCCAGCAGCGCCGGGGGGCCTAACACCGGGGAGCTGTTTTTT. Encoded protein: CASSAGGPNTGELFF.

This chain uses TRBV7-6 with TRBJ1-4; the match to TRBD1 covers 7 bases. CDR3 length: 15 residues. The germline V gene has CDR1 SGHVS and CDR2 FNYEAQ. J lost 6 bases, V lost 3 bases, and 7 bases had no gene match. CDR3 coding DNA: TGTGCCAGCAGCTTGCTTGGACAGGCCGATGAAAAACTGTTTTTT. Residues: CASSLLGQADEKLFF.

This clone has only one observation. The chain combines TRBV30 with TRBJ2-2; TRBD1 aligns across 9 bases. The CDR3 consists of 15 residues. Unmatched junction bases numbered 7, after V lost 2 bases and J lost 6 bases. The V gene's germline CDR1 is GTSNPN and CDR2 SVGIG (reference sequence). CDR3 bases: TGTGCCTGGAGTCGCCGGGACAGGGCTTCCGGGGAGCTGTTTTTT. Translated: CAWSRRDRASGELFF.

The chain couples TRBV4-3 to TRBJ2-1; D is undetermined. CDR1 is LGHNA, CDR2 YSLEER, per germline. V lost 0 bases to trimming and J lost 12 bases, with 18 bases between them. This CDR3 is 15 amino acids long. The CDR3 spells CASSQDRNFPWGQFF. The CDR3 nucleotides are TGCGCCAGCAGCCAAGATCGGAACTTTCCCTGGGGGCAGTTCTTC.

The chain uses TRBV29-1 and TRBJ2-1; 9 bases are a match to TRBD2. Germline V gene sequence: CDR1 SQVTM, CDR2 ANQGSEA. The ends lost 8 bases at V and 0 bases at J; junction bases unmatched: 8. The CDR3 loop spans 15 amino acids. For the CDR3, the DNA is TGCAGCCTGACTAGCGGTACAACCTCCTACAATGAGCAGTTCTTC. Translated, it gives CSLTSGTTSYNEQFF.

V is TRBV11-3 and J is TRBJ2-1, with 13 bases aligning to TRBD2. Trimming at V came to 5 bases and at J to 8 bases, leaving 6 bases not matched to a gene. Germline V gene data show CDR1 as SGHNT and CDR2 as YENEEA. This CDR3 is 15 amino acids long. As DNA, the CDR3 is TGTGCCAGCAGCCGACGGACTAGCGGGAGACATGAGCAGTTCTTC. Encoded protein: CASSRRTSGRHEQFF.

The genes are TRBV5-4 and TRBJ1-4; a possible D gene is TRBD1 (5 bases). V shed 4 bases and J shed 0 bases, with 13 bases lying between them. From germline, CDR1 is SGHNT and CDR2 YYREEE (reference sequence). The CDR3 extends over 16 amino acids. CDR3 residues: CASSRDVSATNEKLFF. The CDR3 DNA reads TGTGCCAGCAGCAGGGACGTTTCGGCAACTAATGAAAAACTGTTTTTT.

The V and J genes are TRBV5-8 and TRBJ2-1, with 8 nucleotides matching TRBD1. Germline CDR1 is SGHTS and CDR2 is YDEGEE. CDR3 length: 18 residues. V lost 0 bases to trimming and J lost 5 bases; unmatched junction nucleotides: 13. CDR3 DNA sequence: TGTGCCAGCAGCTTGGGATTTGCCCGGGACAGGACCAACAATGAGCAGTTCTTC. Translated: CASSLGFARDRTNNEQFF. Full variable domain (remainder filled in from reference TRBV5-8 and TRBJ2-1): EAGVTQSPTHLIKTRGQQATLRCSPISGHTSVYWYQQALGLGLQFLLWYDEGEERNRGNFPPRFSGRQFPNYSSELNVNALELEDSALYLCASSLGFARDRTNNEQFFGPGTRLTVL.